This TCR beta chain was sequenced in a study of regulatory T cells in long-lasting Graves disease. General study findings and limits: Persistent Graves' patients had lower TCR diversity than newly diagnosed ones. Owing to a sample size that was small, accuracy may have been reduced.

The V gene end was trimmed by 2 bases and the J gene end by 7 bases; junction bases not matched to a gene: 5. The CDR3 runs 16 residues. Sample time point: newly diagnosed GD, antithyroid drugs for less than 3 months. From RNA extracted from PBMCs, the TCR library was made. This clonotype has a count of ten or more. Its antigen is not known. In building TCR beta libraries, iRepertoire HTBI primers were used together with Arm-PCR of CDR3 regions. MiXCR, run by TCRdb on the multiplex PCR reads, gives a single entry per CDR3 protein. This table holds hundreds of thousands of distinct CDR3 sequences, about 14% found once. These data are also associated with another study on T cells in Graves' hyperthyroidism and ophthalmopathy. That report adds: The hyperthyroidism patients had all been newly diagnosed, and their disease duration was under 2 months. Their ages ranged from 18 to 65 years. Researchers ran a first-round RT-PCR on the TCR CDR3 using the HTBI primer set.

The material sequenced was peripheral blood mononuclear cells (PBMCs), taken at new diagnosis, from a patient treated with antithyroid drugs. This chain connects TRBV12-3 or TRBV12-4 to TRBJ1-6, with 10 positions matching TRBD1. The sequence came from a man aged 30 to 39 with Graves disease. CDR3 bases: TGTGCCAGCAGTTTACCCAGACAGGGGGCGAATTCACCCCTCCACTTT. Translation gives CASSLPRQGANSPLHF.